The T cell receptor (beta chain) described here comes from a study of T-cell reconstitution after alpha-beta-depleted transplantation in children. Overall study results and limits: Hyperexpanded clones declined; after one year, newly produced T cells mostly supplied diversity.

With regard to this clonotype: Its matching antigen is unknown.

Unique molecular identifiers were incorporated during preparation of the TCRbeta library. TCRdb redid the calling of the PCR reads with MiXCR, one entry per CDR3 protein. Of some 200,000 distinct CDR3 sequences in the sample, approximately 8.4% were seen once. The CDR3 runs 14 residues. The V end lost 5 bases, the J end lost 4 bases, and 17 bases lay between the germline ends. CDR1 and CDR2 from the germline V gene are DFQATT and SNEGSKA (reference sequence). The input for sequencing was PBMCs, mostly from graft donor cells, taken 360 days after TCRalphabeta/CD19-depleted stem cell transplant. This sequence was found in a male patient aged 2 to 9 who had a stem cell transplant for acute myeloid leukemia, so the T cells may come from the graft donor. J is TRBJ1-1 and V is TRBV20-1; weak D call: TRBD1 (5 bases). The CDR3: CSAPWGDRSTEAFF. CDR3 coding DNA: TGCAGTGCTCCATGGGGGGATCGGAGCACTGAAGCTTTCTTT.